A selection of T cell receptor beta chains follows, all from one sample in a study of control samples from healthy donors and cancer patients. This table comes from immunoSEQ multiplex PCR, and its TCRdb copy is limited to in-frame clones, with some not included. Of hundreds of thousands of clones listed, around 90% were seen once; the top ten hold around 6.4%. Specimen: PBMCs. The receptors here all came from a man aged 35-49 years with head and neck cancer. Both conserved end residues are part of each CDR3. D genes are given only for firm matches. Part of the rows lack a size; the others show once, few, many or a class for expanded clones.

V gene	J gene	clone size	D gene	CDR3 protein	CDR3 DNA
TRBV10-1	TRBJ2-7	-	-	CASSDGNYEQYF	TGCGCCAGCAGTGATGGTAACTACGAGCAGTACTTC
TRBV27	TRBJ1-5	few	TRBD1	CASSFVTGTNQPQHF	TGTGCCAGCAGTTTCGTGACAGGGACCAATCAGCCCCAGCATTTT
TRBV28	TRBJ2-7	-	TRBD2	CASRSTSGRPYEQYF	TGTGCCAGCAGGTCGACTAGCGGGAGACCCTACGAGCAGTACTTC
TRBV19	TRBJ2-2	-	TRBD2	CASSVRPRAGVTGELFF	TGTGCCAGTAGTGTACGCCCCCGAGCGGGAGTCACCGGGGAGCTGTTTTTT
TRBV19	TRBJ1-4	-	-	CASSTPGESWGKLFF	TGTGCCAGTAGTACTCCCGGGGAGTCCTGGGGGAAACTGTTTTTT
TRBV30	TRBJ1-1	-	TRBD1	CAWSEGQANTEAFF	TGTGCCTGGAGCGAGGGACAGGCGAACACTGAAGCTTTCTTT
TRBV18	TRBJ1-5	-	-	CASSQSSNQPQHF	TGTGCCAGCTCTCAGAGTAGCAATCAGCCCCAGCATTTT
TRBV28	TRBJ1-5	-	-	CASSLAKQPQHF	TGTGCCAGCAGTTTGGCGAAGCAGCCCCAGCATTTT
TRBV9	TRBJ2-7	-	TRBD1	CASSGPNRGSYEQYF	TGTGCCAGCAGCGGACCCAACAGGGGCTCCTACGAGCAGTACTTC
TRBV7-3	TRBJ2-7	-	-	CASSLVGHEQYF	TGTGCCAGCAGCTTAGTGGGTCACGAGCAGTACTTC
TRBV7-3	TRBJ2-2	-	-	CASSSQGLVTGELFF	TGTGCCAGCAGCTCCCAGGGGCTAGTCACCGGGGAGCTGTTTTTT
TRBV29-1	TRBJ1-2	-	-	CSVDWVPSNYGYTF	TGCAGCGTTGATTGGGTCCCCTCTAACTATGGCTACACCTTC
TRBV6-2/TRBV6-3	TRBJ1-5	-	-	CASSSGWGNQPQHF	TGTGCCAGCAGCTCTGGTTGGGGAAATCAGCCCCAGCATTTT
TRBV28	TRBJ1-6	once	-	CASSLWGADSPLHF	TGTGCCAGCAGTTTATGGGGGGCTGATTCACCCCTCCACTTT
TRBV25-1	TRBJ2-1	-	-	CATPWGRQSYNEQFF	TGTGCCACCCCCTGGGGGAGGCAATCCTACAATGAGCAGTTCTTC
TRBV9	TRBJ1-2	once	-	CASSVLPPEGKGGYTF	TGTGCCAGCAGCGTATTGCCCCCGGAGGGAAAAGGTGGCTACACCTTC
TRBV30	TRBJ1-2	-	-	CAWSVNGGSYGYTF	TGTGCCTGGAGTGTAAATGGGGGCAGCTATGGCTACACCTTC
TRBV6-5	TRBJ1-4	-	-	CASSYSNAANEKLFF	TGTGCCAGCAGTTACTCGAACGCAGCGAATGAAAAACTGTTTTTT